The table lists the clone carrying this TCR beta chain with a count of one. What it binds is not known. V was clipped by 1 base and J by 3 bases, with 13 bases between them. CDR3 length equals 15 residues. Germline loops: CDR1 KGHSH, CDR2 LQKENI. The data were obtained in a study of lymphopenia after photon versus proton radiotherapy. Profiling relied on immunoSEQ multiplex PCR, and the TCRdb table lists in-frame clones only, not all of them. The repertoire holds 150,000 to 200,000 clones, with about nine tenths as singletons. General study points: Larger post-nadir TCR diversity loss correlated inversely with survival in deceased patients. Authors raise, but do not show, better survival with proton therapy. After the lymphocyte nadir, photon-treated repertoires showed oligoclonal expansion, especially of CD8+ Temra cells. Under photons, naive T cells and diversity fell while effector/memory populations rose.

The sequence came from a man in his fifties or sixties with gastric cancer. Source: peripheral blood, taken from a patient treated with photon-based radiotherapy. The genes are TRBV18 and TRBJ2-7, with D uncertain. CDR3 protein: CASSPRNTANYEQYF. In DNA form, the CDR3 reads TGTGCCAGCTCACCACGAAACACAGCAAACTACGAGCAGTACTTC.